The subject of this entry is one T cell receptor (beta chain). This sample is drawn from a study of tumor-infiltrating lymphocytes in oesophageal squamous cell carcinoma. This CDR3 comprises 11 residues. Germline CDR1 SGHTA, CDR2 FQGNSA. One entry per CDR3 protein results from TCRdb running MiXCR on the PCR reads. The table includes about 12,000 distinct CDR3 sequences, approximately 60% detected once. This TCR was recovered from a female donor with esophageal squamous cell carcinoma. V gene TRBV7-2 combines with J gene TRBJ2-1; D not resolved. Judging by the DNA end, TRBJ2-7 fits better; the J call may be wrong. The sample taken for sequencing was esophageal tumor tissue. CDR3 sequence: CASSSRREQYF. The CDR3 DNA sequence: TGTGCCAGCAGCTCTCGACGCGAGCAGTACTTC.